The 9 T cell receptor beta chains listed next were all sequenced from one sample in a study of CD8 T cells in ankylosing spondylitis. TCRdb reprocessed the 5' RACE reads via MiXCR and lists one record per CDR3 protein. In the table there are hundreds of thousands of distinct CDR3 sequences, 30% to 40% of which are singletons. What was sequenced was blood, either unsorted or a sorted T cell fraction (not recorded which). Receptors were obtained from a male donor with ankylosing spondylitis or in good health (not recorded which).

Only a few counts were recorded for this clonotype. This chain links TRBV20-1 with TRBJ1-6; D unresolved. This CDR3 comprises 14 residues. V shed 6 bases and J shed 9 bases, with 18 bases lying between them. Germline values: CDR1 DFQATT, CDR2 SNEGSKA (reference sequence). The CDR3, as DNA: TGCAGTGCCCTAGGTTGGATCGAGGGTTCACCCCTCCACTTT. Translating gives CSALGWIEGSPLHF.

A word on this clonotype: A clone one base away is much larger, so this may be a read error. The V gene is TRBV10-3, the J gene TRBJ2-5, with TRBD1 matching over 7 bases. The V segment lost 8 bases and the J segment 0 bases; nucleotides outside the gene matches: 9. Per germline, CDR1 ENHRY and CDR2 SYGVKD. This CDR3 region has 15 residues. The CDR3 DNA sequence: TGTGCCATCGCACCCGGGACAGTGAACCAAGAGACCCAGTACTTC. This translates into CAIAPGTVNQETQYF.

This clonotype was counted between two and nine times. The rearrangement links TRBV5-4 to TRBJ2-1; TRBD1 matches at 10 bases. This CDR3 region has 17 residues. The V gene's germline CDR1 is SGHNT and CDR2 YYREEE (reference sequence). The V gene end was trimmed by 1 base and the J gene end by 9 bases; junction bases not matched to a gene: 13. The CDR3, as DNA: TGTGCCAGCAGCTTGACACCCGGGACAGGGGCTAGGGGTGAGCAGTTCTTC. This sequence encodes CASSLTPGTGARGEQFF.

About this clonotype: Sequence at one end of the junction differs from germline and may be a read error. The V call is TRBV6-5, the J call TRBJ1-6, with D possibly TRBD1 on 5 matching bases. Germline V gene sequence: CDR1 MNHEY, CDR2 SVGAGI. This CDR3 comprises 17 residues. This CDR3 reads CGSSYSPGSSYNSPLHF. The CDR3 nucleotides are TGTGGCAGCAGTTACTCGCCAGGGAGCTCGTATAATTCACCCCTCCACTTT.

This clonotype appeared once. V and J are TRBV27 and TRBJ2-7, with a tentative D call TRBD2 (6 bases). The CDR3 is 14 residues long. V was clipped by 2 bases and J by 6 bases, with 14 bases between them. CDR1 and CDR2 (germline): MNHEY, SMNVEV (reference sequence). The CDR3 sequence: CASSLRTTWGEQYF. Written as DNA, the CDR3 is TGTGCCAGCAGTTTAAGGACTACTTGGGGCGAGCAGTACTTC.

This clonotype was detected a few times. V and J are TRBV6-1 and TRBJ2-3, with 7 bases lining up with TRBD2. Germline trimming cut 5 bases from V and 2 bases from J; bases unmatched to any gene: 4. Germline V gene data show CDR1 as MNHNS and CDR2 as SASEGT. CDR3 length equals 14 residues. CDR3 nucleotides: TGTGCCAGCAGTAGCGGGATCTACACAGATACGCAGTATTTT. Residues: CASSSGIYTDTQYF.

This clonotype has a handful of counts. The V call is TRBV7-2, the J call TRBJ2-5; a possible D gene is TRBD1 (5 bases). CDR3 length: 17 residues. Germline values: CDR1 SGHTA, CDR2 FQGNSA. Trimming shortened V by 0 bases and J by 4 bases, and 18 bases separated the two germline ends. CDR3 bases: TGTGCCAGCAGCTTAGCAATTGGTGGGCAGGGCTCAGAGACCCAGTACTTC. Protein: CASSLAIGGQGSETQYF.

This chain links TRBV20-1 with TRBJ2-7; D unresolved. With 5 bases removed from V and 3 bases from J, the gap between germline ends came to 14 bases. Per germline, CDR1 DFQATT and CDR2 SNEGSKA (reference sequence). The CDR3 contains 13 residues. Written as DNA, the CDR3 is TGCAGTGCTCCAGACTCGATCAGCTACGAGCAGTACTTC. The encoded protein is CSAPDSISYEQYF.

V and J are TRBV6-1 and TRBJ2-3, with TRBD2 matching over 10 bases. V gave up 9 bases and J gave up 2 bases; unmatched junction bases: 14. The CDR3 is 17 amino acids. Germline loops: CDR1 MNHNS, CDR2 SASEGT. The chain's CDR3 is CASGPGLAASYTDTQYF. The CDR3 DNA reads TGTGCCAGTGGCCCCGGACTAGCGGCCTCCTACACAGATACGCAGTATTTT.